The 3 T cell receptor beta chains below were found in one sample sequenced in a study of blood T cell repertoires in COVID-19. Some clones are missing from TCRdb's copy, which holds only in-frame ones; the method was immunoSEQ multiplex PCR. The table includes some 110,000 clones, roughly 91% detected once. Sequenced: peripheral blood. The receptors stem from a human donor in a cohort sampled during active COVID-19.

Of note for this clone: The sample contains more than one DNA sequence encoding this CDR3. The V gene is TRBV7-9, the J gene TRBJ2-7; possible D gene TRBD1, 5 bases. The germline V and J ends were trimmed by 2 bases and 4 bases, with 6 bases remaining between them. Germline V gene lookup returns CDR1 SEHNR and CDR2 FQNEAQ (reference sequence). The CDR3 extends over 12 amino acids. Here the CDR3 DNA reads TGTGCCAGCAGCTTACAGGGTTACGAGCAGTACTTC. It specifies CASSLQGYEQYF.

The sample holds one count of this clone. The CDR3: CASRLTGGDGYTF. The CDR3 DNA is TGTGCCAGCAGACTTACAGGGGGTGATGGCTACACCTTC. The chain links TRBV5-4 to TRBJ1-2; 8 bases agree with TRBD1. The CDR3 spans 13 residues. CDR1 and CDR2 (germline): SGHNT, YYREEE (reference sequence). V gave up 5 bases and J gave up 6 bases; unmatched junction bases: 6.

The rearrangement links TRBV10-3 to TRBJ2-5, with TRBD2 matching 8 bases. The germline V gene has CDR1 ENHRY and CDR2 SYGVKD. CDR3 length: 17 residues. Losses at the gene ends were 3 bases for V and 5 bases for J; bases not matched to a gene: 14. The DNA for the CDR3 is TGTGCCATCAGTGACCCTAGCGGCGGGGGGCCTCCTGAGACCCAGTACTTC. Its protein is CAISDPSGGGPPETQYF.